A selection of T cell receptor beta chains follows, all from one sample in a study of blood T cell repertoires in COVID-19. Repertoires were generated with immunoSEQ multiplex PCR, while TCRdb's copy carries only in-frame clones and drops some. Of approximately 230,000 clones in the sample, around 88% are singletons; the top ten hold approximately 6%. Sequencing input: peripheral blood. All receptors come from a woman aged 25-40 years with COVID-19, enrolled during active disease. Both conserved end residues are part of each CDR3. The D gene is left open where the match is weak. Some rows have no size entry. The others give once, few or many, or a class for an expanded clone.

-	TRBV5-1	once	TRBJ1-4	CASKESTNEKLFF	TGCGCCAGCAAGGAGTCCACTAATGAAAAACTGTTTTTT
TRBD2	TRBV15	few	TRBJ2-1	CATSTFLGRGSSYNEQFF	TGTGCCACCAGCACTTTTCTGGGGCGGGGGAGCTCCTACAATGAGCAGTTCTTC
TRBD2	TRBV7-6	-	TRBJ2-7	CASSSGGNLLDSYEQYF	TGTGCCAGCAGCTCGGGAGGGAACCTCCTAGACTCCTACGAGCAGTACTTC
TRBD1	TRBV10-3	few	TRBJ1-5	CAISADRGGNQPQHF	TGTGCCATCAGTGCCGACAGGGGGGGGAATCAGCCCCAGCATTTT
TRBD2	TRBV28	-	TRBJ2-3	CASSLVAGERSRTDTQYF	TGTGCCAGCAGTTTAGTAGCGGGGGAGAGATCACGCACAGATACGCAGTATTTT
TRBD2	TRBV19	-	TRBJ2-3	CATARDHAGGDTQYF	TGTGCCACCGCCAGGGACCACGCGGGGGGGGATACGCAGTATTTT
TRBD2	TRBV5-4	-	TRBJ2-2	CASSDGLAGGVTGELFF	TGTGCCAGCAGCGACGGACTAGCGGGAGGGGTAACCGGGGAGCTGTTTTTT
TRBD2	TRBV5-4	-	TRBJ2-7	CASSLGTSGDYEQYF	TGTGCCAGCAGCTTGGGAACTAGCGGGGACTACGAGCAGTACTTC
-	TRBV7-9	-	TRBJ2-7	CASSSADQGSYEQYF	TGTGCCAGCAGCTCCGCCGACCAGGGTTCCTACGAGCAGTACTTC
TRBD1	TRBV30	once	TRBJ1-6	CACPNPEGASSPLHF	TGTGCCTGCCCCAACCCGGAGGGGGCATCCTCACCCCTCCACTTT
TRBD1	TRBV18	-	TRBJ1-6	CASSSTGGVDSPLHF	TGTGCCAGCTCAAGCACAGGGGGTGTAGATTCACCCCTCCACTTT
TRBD2	TRBV5-1	once	TRBJ2-1	CASSLGLAGHLNEQFF	TGCGCCAGCAGCTTGGGACTAGCGGGTCACCTCAATGAGCAGTTCTTC
-	TRBV25-1	-	TRBJ2-3	CASSAQEGNTQYF	TGTGCCAGCAGTGCACAGGAGGGGAATACGCAGTATTTT
-	TRBV7-2	-	TRBJ2-3	CASSPSVGGTDTQYF	TGTGCCAGCAGCCCCTCGGTCGGGGGCACAGATACGCAGTATTTT
TRBD2	TRBV14	-	TRBJ2-3	CASSGSGTSTDTQYF	TGTGCCAGCAGCGGTAGCGGGACAAGCACAGATACGCAGTATTTT
TRBD1	TRBV6-2/TRBV6-3	-	TRBJ1-1	CASSYSPDRVNTEAFF	TGTGCCAGCAGTTACTCGCCCGACAGGGTGAACACTGAAGCTTTCTTT
TRBD2	TRBV27	-	TRBJ2-3	CASSLAGGLADTQYF	TGTGCCAGCAGTTTAGCGGGGGGGCTGGCAGATACGCAGTATTTT
-	TRBV5-4	-	TRBJ2-5	CASSLGAYGQETQYF	TGTGCCAGCAGCTTGGGGGCCTACGGCCAAGAGACCCAGTACTTC